The 11 T cell receptor beta chains below come from one sample, sequenced in a study of early T cells in non-severe SARS-CoV-2 infection. One entry per CDR3 protein, called by TCRdb with MiXCR from the 5' RACE reads. The table lists 80,000 to 100,000 distinct CDR3 sequences, around 15% of them singletons, with over 6.5% in the top ten. Sequencing was performed on whole blood. Receptors were obtained from an adult who was a healthcare worker with PCR-confirmed SARS-CoV-2 infection or an uninfected control (not recorded which).

This clonotype was detected a few times. The V gene is TRBV29-1, the J gene TRBJ2-1; 8 positions agree with TRBD2. J lost 10 bases, V lost 4 bases, and 6 bases had no gene match. This CDR3 spans 12 amino acids. The germline V gene encodes CDR1 SQVTM and CDR2 ANQGSEA. The CDR3 DNA sequence: TGCAGCGTTGTTCGAGCGGGAGAAGAGCAGTTCTTC. It is translated as CSVVRAGEEQFF.

This clonotype was picked up many times. The chain uses TRBV11-2 and TRBJ2-7; either TRBD1 or TRBD2 may fit D (5 bases each). Trimming shortened V by 5 bases and J by 2 bases, and 13 bases separated the two germline ends. This CDR3 is built from 14 residues. Per germline, CDR1 SGHAT and CDR2 FQNNGV. CDR3 sequence reads: CASSLRDRAYEQYF. The CDR3, as DNA: TGTGCCAGCAGCCTCCGGGACCGAGCCTACGAGCAGTACTTC.

The chain has TRBV7-2 and TRBJ2-1; no clear D. The V gene lost 6 bases and the J gene lost 0 bases, with 6 bases spanning the gap. The CDR3 covers 13 residues. CDR1 is SGHTA, CDR2 FQGNSA, per germline. The CDR3 region is CASRPNSYNEQFF. In nucleotides, the CDR3 is TGTGCCAGCAGACCCAACTCCTACAATGAGCAGTTCTTC. The full variable domain, its missing parts supplied by reference TRBV7-2 and TRBJ2-1, is GAGVSQSPSNKVTEKGKDVELRCDPISGHTALYWYRQSLGQGLEFLIYFQGNSAPDKSGLPSDRFSAERTGGSVSTLTIQRTQQEDSAVYLCASRPNSYNEQFFGPGTRLTVL.

There are a few counts of this clonotype. The V and J genes are TRBV19 and TRBJ2-2, with 9 bases identical to TRBD1. The CDR3 covers 15 residues. V shed 6 bases, J shed 8 bases, and the junction held 10 bases outside the gene matches. The germline V gene encodes CDR1 LNHDA and CDR2 SQIVND (reference sequence). Written as DNA, the CDR3 is TGTGCCAGTAGCCCTAACACAGGGGGCTTTGGGGAGCTGTTTTTT. Protein product: CASSPNTGGFGELFF.

This clonotype was counted only a few times. A read error may produce the germline difference seen at one junction end. The chain carries TRBV20-1 and TRBJ2-2; possible D gene TRBD2, 6 bases. The length of the CDR3 is 14 residues. The germline V gene has CDR1 DFQATT and CDR2 SNEGSKA (reference sequence). DNA for the CDR3: TGCAGCGCTAGCCCCTTGGGACTTACCGGGGAGCTGTTTTTT. Translating gives CSASPLGLTGELFF.

This clonotype was picked up many times. The chain is built from TRBV29-1 and TRBJ2-3, with 9 nucleotides matching TRBD2. CDR1 SQVTM and CDR2 ANQGSEA come from the germline V gene. J gave up 6 bases and V 7 bases, and 11 bases lay outside the gene matches. CDR3 length equals 14 residues. CDR3 in DNA: TGCAGCGGCGCGACTAGCGGCGCGGCGGATACGCAGTATTTT. This gives the protein CSGATSGAADTQYF.

The table lists this clonotype with a few counts. V and J are TRBV13 and TRBJ2-7, with 10 positions matching TRBD1. With V trimmed by 3 bases and J by 3 bases, 2 bases remained unmatched. The CDR3 is made up of 14 amino acids. Germline lookup yields CDR1 PRHDT and CDR2 FYEKMQ (reference sequence). CDR3 sequence reads: CASSFRTGGYEQYF. DNA of the CDR3: TGTGCCAGCAGCTTCCGGACAGGGGGCTACGAGCAGTACTTC.

V usage is TRBV4-1 and J usage is TRBJ2-7; 7 bases map to TRBD1. V gave up 4 bases and J gave up 5 bases; unmatched junction bases: 5. In germline, CDR1 is MGHRA, CDR2 YSYEKL. This CDR3 is 13 amino acids long. CDR3 sequence reads: CASSPRQGNEQYF. CDR3 DNA sequence: TGCGCCAGCAGCCCTCGACAGGGCAACGAGCAGTACTTC.

Details on this clonotype: A much larger clone is a single base away; this may be a read error. This chain links TRBV2 with TRBJ2-5, with 10 nucleotides matching TRBD2. With V trimmed by 8 bases and J by 7 bases, 13 bases remained unmatched. The CDR3 runs 15 residues. Germline loops: CDR1 SNHLY, CDR2 FYNNEI. The CDR3 DNA reads TGTGCCAGCGGGAGGACTAGCGGAGACCATTGGACCCAGTACTTC. Translation: CASGRTSGDHWTQYF.

This clonotype has more than one count but fewer than ten. The chain carries TRBV6-1 and TRBJ1-2; 7 bases line up with TRBD1. CDR3 length equals 15 residues. V was pared by 4 bases and J by 6 bases, with 11 bases of the junction left unmatched. Germline CDR1 reads MNHNS; CDR2 reads SASEGT. CDR3 sequence (DNA): TGTGCCAGCAGTGCCCTGCCGACAGGGAGGCATGGCTACACCTTC. Its translation is CASSALPTGRHGYTF.

The chain carries TRBV15 and TRBJ1-6; 8 bases align to TRBD1. Per germline, CDR1 LNHNV and CDR2 YYDKDF (reference sequence). The CDR3 consists of 15 residues. Losses at the gene ends were 3 bases for V and 7 bases for J; bases not matched to a gene: 5. CDR3: CATSSRGPSNSPLHF. The CDR3 DNA is TGTGCCACCAGCAGCAGGGGGCCCTCGAATTCACCCCTCCACTTT.